The clone carrying this T cell receptor (beta chain) was picked up a small number of times. The antigen remains unidentified. This entry is derived from a study of OX40 agonist ivuxolimab in advanced cancers. Study-level information: A history of anti-PD-1, anti-PD-L1 or anti-CTLA-4 therapy was acceptable, and approximately 40% had some. Overall study results and limits: Clonal expansion by week 6 occurred in CD4+ and CD8+ blood T cells (at 0.1 to 3.0 mg/kg). The antigen specificity of the peripheral T cells (those that were expanded) was not determined. Average numbers of expanded clones were greater in CD8+ T cells than in CD4+.

Some clones are missing from TCRdb's copy, which holds only in-frame ones; the method was immunoSEQ multiplex PCR. The sample contains about 64,000 clones, 88% of which appear only once. Sequencing was performed on CD4+ or CD8+ T cells sorted from blood, taken in a trial of the OX40 agonist ivuxolimab. The TCR comes from an adult with an advanced solid tumor such as melanoma, head and neck, liver or kidney cancer.

The CDR3 sequence is CASSYEREYTGELFF. The CDR3 DNA is TGTGCCAGCAGCTATGAGAGGGAGTACACCGGGGAGCTGTTTTTT. The V call is TRBV5-6, the J call TRBJ2-2; possibly TRBD2 for D (5 bases). Per the germline V gene, CDR1 is SGHDT and CDR2 is YYEEEE. Trimming shortened V by 3 bases and J by 3 bases, and 12 bases separated the two germline ends. The CDR3 runs to 15 residues.